The entry that follows covers one T cell receptor (beta chain) sequence. Its specificity is unknown. Clones were read by immunoSEQ multiplex PCR, and TCRdb kept only the in-frame ones, dropping some. The sample yields approximately 150,000 clones, about 92% seen once. The sample comes from a study of T cell responses to AZD1222 COVID-19 vaccine. Findings and limits, study-wide: Unmutated variant regions reportedly attract nearly half of all spike-specific TCRs. Mostly white British, mostly female donors; authors suggested clonal diversity may be underestimated. Rises in breadth and depth of Spike-specific TCRs came after two AZD1222 doses.

The receptor was derived from an adult who received the AZD1222 COVID-19 vaccine. The source material was peripheral blood, sampled 28 days after the second AZD1222 dose.

The chain's CDR3 is CASILSGLAGEETQYF. CDR3 coding DNA: TGTGCCAGCATCCTTTCGGGACTAGCGGGGGAAGAGACCCAGTACTTC. The chain recombines TRBV2 with TRBJ2-5, with TRBD2 identical over 14 bases. In germline, CDR1 is SNHLY, CDR2 FYNNEI. The CDR3 is made up of 16 amino acids. Germline trimming cut 7 bases from V and 3 bases from J; bases unmatched to any gene: 7.